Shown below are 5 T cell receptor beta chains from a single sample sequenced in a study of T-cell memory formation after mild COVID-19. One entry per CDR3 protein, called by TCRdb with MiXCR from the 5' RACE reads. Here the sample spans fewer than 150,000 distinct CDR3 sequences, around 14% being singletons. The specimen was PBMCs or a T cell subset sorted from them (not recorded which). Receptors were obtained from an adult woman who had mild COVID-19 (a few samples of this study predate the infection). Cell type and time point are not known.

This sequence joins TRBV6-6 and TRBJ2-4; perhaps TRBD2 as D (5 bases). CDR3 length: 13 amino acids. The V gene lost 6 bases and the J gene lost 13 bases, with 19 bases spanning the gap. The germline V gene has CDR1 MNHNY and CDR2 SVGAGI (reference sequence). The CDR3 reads CASSQELEDDQYF. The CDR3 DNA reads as TGTGCCAGCAGCCAAGAACTGGAGGACGACCAGTACTTC.

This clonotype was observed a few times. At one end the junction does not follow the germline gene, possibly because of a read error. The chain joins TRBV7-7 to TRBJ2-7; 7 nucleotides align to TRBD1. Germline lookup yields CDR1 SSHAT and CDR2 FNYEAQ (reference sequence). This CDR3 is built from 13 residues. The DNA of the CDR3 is TGTGCTAGCAGCGCCGACAGGGCCCACGAGCAGTACTTC. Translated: CASSADRAHEQYF. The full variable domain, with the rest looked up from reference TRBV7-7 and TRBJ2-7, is GAGVSQSPRYKVTKRGQDVTLRCDPISSHATLYWYQQALGQGPEFLTYFNYEAQPDKSGLPSDRFSAERPEGSISTLTIQRTEQRDSAMYRCASSADRAHEQYFGPGTRLTVT.

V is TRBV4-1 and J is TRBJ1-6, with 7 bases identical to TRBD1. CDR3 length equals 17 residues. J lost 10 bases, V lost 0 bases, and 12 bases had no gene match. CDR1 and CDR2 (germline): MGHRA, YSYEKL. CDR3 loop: CASSQDGGQTIISPLHF. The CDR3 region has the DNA TGCGCCAGCAGCCAAGATGGGGGACAGACTATAATCTCACCCCTCCACTTT.

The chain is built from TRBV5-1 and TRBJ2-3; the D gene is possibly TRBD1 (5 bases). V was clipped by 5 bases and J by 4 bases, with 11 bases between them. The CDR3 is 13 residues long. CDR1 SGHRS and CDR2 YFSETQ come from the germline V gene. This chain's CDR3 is CASRGRGADTQYF. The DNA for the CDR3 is TGCGCCAGCAGAGGTAGGGGCGCAGATACGCAGTATTTT.

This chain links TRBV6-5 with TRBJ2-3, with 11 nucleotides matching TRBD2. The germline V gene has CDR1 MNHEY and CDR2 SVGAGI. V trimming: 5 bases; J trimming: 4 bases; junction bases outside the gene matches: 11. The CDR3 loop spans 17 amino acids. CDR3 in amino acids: CASSKPISGGAPDTQYF. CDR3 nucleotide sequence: TGTGCCAGCAGTAAACCCATTAGCGGGGGGGCCCCAGATACGCAGTATTTT.